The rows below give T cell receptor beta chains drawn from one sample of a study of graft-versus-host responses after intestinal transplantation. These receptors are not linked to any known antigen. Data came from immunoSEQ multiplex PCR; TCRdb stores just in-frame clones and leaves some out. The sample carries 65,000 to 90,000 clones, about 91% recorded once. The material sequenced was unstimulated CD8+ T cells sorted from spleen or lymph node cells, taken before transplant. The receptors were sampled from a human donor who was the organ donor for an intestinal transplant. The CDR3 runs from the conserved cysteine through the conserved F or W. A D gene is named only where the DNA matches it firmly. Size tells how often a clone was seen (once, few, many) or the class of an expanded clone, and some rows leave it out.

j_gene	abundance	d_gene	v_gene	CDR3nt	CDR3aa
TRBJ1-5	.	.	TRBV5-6	TGTGCCAGCAGCTTGGGGATGCAGCCCCAGCATTTT	CASSLGMQPQHF
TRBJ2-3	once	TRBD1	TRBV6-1	TGTGCCAGCAGTGAAGCGCAGGGGGAAACTAGCACAGATACGCAGTATTTT	CASSEAQGETSTDTQYF
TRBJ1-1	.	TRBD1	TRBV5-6	TGTGCCAGCAGCTTGGAAACCCAACAGGGGGCTGGAGTAGGCACTGAAGCTTTCTTT	CASSLETQQGAGVGTEAFF
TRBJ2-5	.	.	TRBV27	TGTGCCAGCAGTTTATCGAACAGGGACGGTGAGACCCAGTACTTC	CASSLSNRDGETQYF
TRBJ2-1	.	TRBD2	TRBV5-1	TGCGCCAGCAGCTGGGGGTACCGGGACTATGCATACAATGAGCAGTTCTTC	CASSWGYRDYAYNEQFF
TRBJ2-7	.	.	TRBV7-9	TGTGCCAGCAGCTTAGCGGACAGCTACGAGCAGTACTTC	CASSLADSYEQYF
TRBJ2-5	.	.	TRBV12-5	TGTGCTAGTGGCTCGGACGGGGACGGCTGGTTGGAGACCCAGTACTTC	CASGSDGDGWLETQYF
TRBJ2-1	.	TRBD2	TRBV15	TGTGCCACCAGCAGGACATCCGGGACTAGCGGGGTGAGTGATGAGCAGTTCTTC	CATSRTSGTSGVSDEQFF
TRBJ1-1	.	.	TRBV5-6	TGTGCCAGCAGCTCGACCGGGACGCCGAACACTGAAGCTTTCTTT	CASSSTGTPNTEAFF
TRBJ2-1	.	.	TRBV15	TGTGCCACCAGCGGTTCTATGGGGCCAGCCGAGCAGTTCTTC	CATSGSMGPAEQFF
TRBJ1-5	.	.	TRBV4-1	TGCGCCAGCAGCCAAGCCGGGGGGTATCAGCCCCAGCATTTT	CASSQAGGYQPQHF
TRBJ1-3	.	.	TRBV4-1	TGCGCCAGCAGCCCACAGGGCACTGGAAACACCATATATTTT	CASSPQGTGNTIYF
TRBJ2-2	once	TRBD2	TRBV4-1	TGCGCCAGCAGCCAAGCCGGACTAGCGGGCGCCGGGGAGCTGTTTTTT	CASSQAGLAGAGELFF
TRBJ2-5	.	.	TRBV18	TGTGCCAGCTCACCAAATATGGGGCCCGAGACCCAGTACTTC	CASSPNMGPETQYF
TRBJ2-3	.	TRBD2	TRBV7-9	TGTGCCAGCAGCTTAGTGAGGACTAGCGGGAGGACAAACACAGATACGCAGTATTTT	CASSLVRTSGRTNTDTQYF
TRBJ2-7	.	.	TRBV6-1	TGTGCCAGCAGTGAAGATAAGGGGGGGCAATTCAAGCAGTACTTC	CASSEDKGGQFKQYF
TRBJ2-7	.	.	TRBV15	TGTGCCACCAGCAGCCCCGGGCTTCCTACCTACGAGCAGTACTTC	CATSSPGLPTYEQYF
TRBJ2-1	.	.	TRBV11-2	TGTGCCAGCAGCTCGATCTGGACCTGGAGGAATGAGCAGTTCTTC	CASSSIWTWRNEQFF
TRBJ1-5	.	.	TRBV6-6	TGTGCCAGCAGTCCAGGGATTTCCAATCAGCCCCAGCATTTT	CASSPGISNQPQHF
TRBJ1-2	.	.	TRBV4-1	TGCGCCAGCAGTGACCGCTGGGACGGAACCCCCTATGGCTACACCTTC	CASSDRWDGTPYGYTF
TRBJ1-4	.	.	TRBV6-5	TGTGCCAGCAGTTACCGGGGGGGCGTTGAAAAACTGTTTTTT	CASSYRGGVEKLFF
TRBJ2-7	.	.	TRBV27	TGTGCCAGCAGTTCAATACTCGGCCTTAAGAGAGGGGAGCAGTACTTC	CASSSILGLKRGEQYF
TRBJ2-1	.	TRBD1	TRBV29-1	TGCAGCGTCTTAGGACAGGGTGAATTGAATGAGCAGTTCTTC	CSVLGQGELNEQFF
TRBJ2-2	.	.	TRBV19	TGTGCCAGTAGGGCGAGGGTCACCGGGGAGCTGTTTTTT	CASRARVTGELFF
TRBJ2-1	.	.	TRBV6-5	TGTGCCAGCAGCTCTCCTTTCCGCACTAACAATGAGCAGTTCTTC	CASSSPFRTNNEQFF
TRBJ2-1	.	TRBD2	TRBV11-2	TGTGCCAGCAGCCTTAGCGGGAGGTCCCACTCCTACAATGAGCAGTTCTTC	CASSLSGRSHSYNEQFF
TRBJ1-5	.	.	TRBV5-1	TGCGCCAGCAGCTTTGGTGTCTTAAGAGGAGGGGATCAGCCCCAGCATTTT	CASSFGVLRGGDQPQHF
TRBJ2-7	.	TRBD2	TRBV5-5	TGTGCCAGCAGCTTGGCCGCGGGGGGCCCGGGCGAGCAGTACTTC	CASSLAAGGPGEQYF
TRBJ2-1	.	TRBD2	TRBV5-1	TGCGCCAGCAGCTTCTCCCCTTTTCTAGCGGGAGGGCCGAGTAATGAGCAGTTCTTC	CASSFSPFLAGGPSNEQFF
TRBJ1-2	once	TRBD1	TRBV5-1	TGCGCCAGCCATCGAACAGACCAAGGGACAGGGATTTCTGGCTACACCTTC	CASHRTDQGTGISGYTF
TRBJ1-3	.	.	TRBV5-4	TGTGCCAGCAGCTCGCCGGACAGTTCGGGAAACACCATATATTTT	CASSSPDSSGNTIYF
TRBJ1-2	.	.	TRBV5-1	TGCGCCAGCAGCAAGACTTGGGGGGGCTATGGCTACACCTTC	CASSKTWGGYGYTF
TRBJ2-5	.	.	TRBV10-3	TGTGCCATCAAGGGGTTGGGGGACCAAGAGACCCAGTACTTC	CAIKGLGDQETQYF
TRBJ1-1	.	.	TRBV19	TGTGCCAGTAGCCTACAGGGTGGGGACACTGAAGCTTTCTTT	CASSLQGGDTEAFF
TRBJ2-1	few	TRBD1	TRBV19	TGTGCCAGTAGGACAGGGGGCCCCTACAATGAGCAGTTCTTC	CASRTGGPYNEQFF
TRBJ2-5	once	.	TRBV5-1	TGCGCCAGCAGCTCCAACGACTGGAATTTTCAAGAGACCCAGTACTTC	CASSSNDWNFQETQYF
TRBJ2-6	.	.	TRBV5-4	TGTGCCAGCAGCTGGATGGGTGATGGGGCCAACGTCCTGACTTTC	CASSWMGDGANVLTF
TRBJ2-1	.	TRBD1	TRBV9	TGTGCCAGCAGCGCGGACAGGGGGCGCAATGAGCAGTTCTTC	CASSADRGRNEQFF
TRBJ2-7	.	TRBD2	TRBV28	TGTGCCAGCAGCCATCCCGAGACTAGCGGGAGGGCGAGGCCCTACGAGCAGTACTTC	CASSHPETSGRARPYEQYF
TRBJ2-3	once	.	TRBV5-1	TGCGCCACCAATACAGGTAGCACAGATACGCAGTATTTT	CATNTGSTDTQYF
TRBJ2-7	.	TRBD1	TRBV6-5	TGTGCCAGCAGTTGGGGACAGGGCTACGAGCAGTACTTC	CASSWGQGYEQYF
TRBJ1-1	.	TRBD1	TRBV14	TGTGCCAGCAGCCTAGGGACAGGTACTATGAACACTGAAGCTTTCTTT	CASSLGTGTMNTEAFF
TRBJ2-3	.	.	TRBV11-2	TGTGCCAGCAGCCGACCGGGGGCCACAGATACGCAGTATTTT	CASSRPGATDTQYF
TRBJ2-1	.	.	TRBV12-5	TGTGCTAGTGGTTTACCGCGAGGCTCCTACAATGAGCAGTTCTTC	CASGLPRGSYNEQFF
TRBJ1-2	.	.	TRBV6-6	TGTGCCAGCAGTTACTTGGGGGGATACTATGGCTACACCTTC	CASSYLGGYYGYTF
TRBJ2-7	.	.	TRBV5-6	TGTGCCAGCAGCTCTGTCCCCTACGAGCAGTACTTC	CASSSVPYEQYF
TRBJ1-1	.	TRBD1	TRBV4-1	TGCGCCAGCAGCCAAACCGGGACAGGACCCCCTGAAGCTTTCTTT	CASSQTGTGPPEAFF
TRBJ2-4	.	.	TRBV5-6	TGTGCCAGCAGCTTCCGGGGCCCACTAGCCAAAAACATTCAGTACTTC	CASSFRGPLAKNIQYF
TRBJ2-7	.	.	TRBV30	TGTGCCTGGAGTGTGTTGGGAACTGCCTACGAGCAGTACTTC	CAWSVLGTAYEQYF
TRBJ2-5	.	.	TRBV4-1	TGCGCCAGCAGCCAGCTACTTGGGTTAGAAGAGACCCAGTACTTC	CASSQLLGLEETQYF
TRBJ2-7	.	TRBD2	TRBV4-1	TGCGCCAGCAGCCAAGCGGCGGGAGGGCCGCAGCAGTACTTC	CASSQAAGGPQQYF